These 10 T cell receptor beta chains share one sample of origin, sequenced in a study of blood T cell repertoires in COVID-19. The data were produced by immunoSEQ multiplex PCR, yet TCRdb's version contains in-frame clones alone and is incomplete. The sample has tens of thousands of clones; around 80% are singletons. Sequences were obtained from peripheral blood. Receptor source: a human donor in a cohort sampled during active COVID-19.

The chain joins TRBV19 to TRBJ2-3, with TRBD2 matching 10 bases. V was pared by 10 bases and J by 6 bases, with 13 bases of the junction left unmatched. The CDR3 extends over 15 amino acids. Germline assignment: CDR1 LNHDA and CDR2 SQIVND (reference sequence). Here the CDR3 reads CATKPSGGQGDTQYF. For the CDR3, the DNA is TGTGCCACAAAACCTAGCGGGGGCCAGGGGGATACGCAGTATTTT. The variable domain in full, completed from reference TRBV19 and TRBJ2-3, reads DGGITQSPKYLFRKEGQNVTLSCEQNLNHDAMYWYRQDPGQGLRLIYYSQIVNDFQKGDIAEGYSVSREKKESFPLTVTSAQKNPTAFYLCATKPSGGQGDTQYFGPGTRLTVL.

This chain uses TRBV6-2 or TRBV6-3 with TRBJ2-1; 15 bases line up with TRBD2. V was clipped by 6 bases and J by 10 bases; unmatched bases: 4. The CDR3 is made up of 14 amino acids. Germline V gives CDR1 MNHEY, CDR2 SVGEGT. The CDR3 sequence is CASSTGTSGREQFF. The CDR3 DNA reads TGTGCCAGCAGCACCGGGACTAGCGGGAGGGAGCAGTTCTTC.

The rearrangement joins TRBV6-5 to TRBJ2-3, with TRBD1 matching 10 bases. CDR3 length: 15 residues. The V gene's germline CDR1 is MNHEY and CDR2 SVGAGI. After removal of 6 bases from V and 3 bases from J, the junction contained 6 bases not matched to a gene. CDR3 region: CASSPDRGLTDTQYF. The CDR3 bases are TGTGCCAGCAGCCCGGACAGGGGGTTAACAGATACGCAGTATTTT.

This sequence joins TRBV15 and TRBJ2-3, with D tentatively TRBD2 (6 bases). Per the germline V gene, CDR1 is LNHNV and CDR2 is YYDKDF (reference sequence). With 3 bases removed from V and 3 bases from J, the gap between germline ends came to 19 bases. The CDR3 has 17 residues. The CDR3 is CATSSPRAGKITDTQYF. The CDR3 DNA reads TGTGCCACCAGCAGCCCCAGGGCGGGGAAAATAACAGATACGCAGTATTTT. Together with reference TRBV15 and TRBJ2-3, the CDR3 gives the full variable domain: DAMVIQNPRYQVTQFGKPVTLSCSQTLNHNVMYWYQQKSSQAPKLLFHYYDKDFNNEADTPDNFQSRRPNTSFCFLDIRSPGLGDTAMYLCATSSPRAGKITDTQYFGPGTRLTVL.

The chain combines TRBV7-2 with TRBJ1-1; D is unresolved. This CDR3 has 15 amino acids. The germline V gene encodes CDR1 SGHTA and CDR2 FQGNSA. V lost 2 bases and J 5 bases, leaving 15 bases between the germline ends. The CDR3 DNA reads as TGTGCCAGCAGCTTATATAGTGCGGAGGAGACTGAAGCTTTCTTT. This sequence encodes CASSLYSAEETEAFF. The variable domain in full, with the rest retrieved from reference TRBV7-2 and TRBJ1-1, is GAGVSQSPSNKVTEKGKDVELRCDPISGHTALYWYRQSLGQGLEFLIYFQGNSAPDKSGLPSDRFSAERTGGSVSTLTIQRTQQEDSAVYLCASSLYSAEETEAFFGQGTRLTVV.

This clone was seen once. The chain joins TRBV5-1 to TRBJ2-3; TRBD1 is a possible D gene (6 bases). The V and J ends lost 5 bases and 6 bases respectively, with 10 bases between them. Germline CDR1 and CDR2: SGHRS and YFSETQ. The CDR3 contains 12 residues. CDR3 coding DNA: TGCGCCAGCAGACAGGGCAGGGATACGCAGTATTTT. As protein: CASRQGRDTQYF. The full variable domain, with the rest looked up from reference TRBV5-1 and TRBJ2-3, is KAGVTQTPRYLIKTRGQQVTLSCSPISGHRSVSWYQQTPGQGLQFLFEYFSETQRNKGNFPGRFSGRQFSNSRSEMNVSTLELGDSALYLCASRQGRDTQYFGPGTRLTVL.

The chain has TRBV19 and TRBJ2-1, with D possibly TRBD2 on 6 matching bases. In germline, CDR1 is LNHDA, CDR2 SQIVND (reference sequence). V lost 6 bases to trimming and J lost 0 bases, with 9 bases between them. CDR3 length equals 14 residues. In DNA form, the CDR3 reads TGTGCCAGTAGGCGGGGCTACTCCTACAATGAGCAGTTCTTC. Amino acids: CASRRGYSYNEQFF.

The J gene is TRBJ1-2, the V gene TRBV19; TRBD1 agrees at 7 bases. CDR1 and CDR2 from the germline V gene are LNHDA and SQIVND (reference sequence). V shed 9 bases and J 5 bases; nucleotides not matched to a gene: 15. The CDR3 consists of 15 residues. Here the CDR3 DNA reads TGTGCCAGGAACCCCGTGGGACAGCACCTTTATGGCTACACCTTC. Protein product: CARNPVGQHLYGYTF.

As for this clone: This sample includes further DNA sequences coding for the same CDR3. This rearrangement joins TRBV4-3 to TRBJ2-5, with a possible D match to TRBD1 (5 bases). Germline-derived CDR1 and CDR2 are LGHNA and YSLEER. V lost 0 bases and J 5 bases, leaving 16 bases between the germline ends. This CDR3 contains 16 residues. CDR3 in DNA: TGCGCCAGCAGCCAAGATAATTCAGGGTGGCGGGAGACCCAGTACTTC. Translated, it gives CASSQDNSGWRETQYF.

Comment on this clone: Additional DNA sequences in this sample encode the identical CDR3. The chain recombines TRBV18 with TRBJ2-5, with TRBD1 as a possible D gene (6 bases). The length of the CDR3 is 13 residues. The V and J ends lost 3 bases and 5 bases respectively, with 10 bases between them. Per the germline V gene, CDR1 is KGHSH and CDR2 is LQKENI. For the CDR3, the DNA is TGTGCCAGCTCACCGGGGCAGGGGGAGACCCAGTACTTC. Translated: CASSPGQGETQYF.